A single sample is the source of the 18 T cell receptor beta chains below, sequenced in a study of Ad26.COV2.S vaccination and SARS-CoV-2 variants (dated by TCRdb to 2020 to 2023). What the treatment or condition label conveys for this sample: approximately 18 received Ad26.COV2.S at low or high dose, single or two shots; several received placebo; per-sample allocation not given. For vaccine and placebo recipients, repertoires were sequenced using samples collected on day 63 after the first injection. The protocol used for the library was the immunoSEQ multiplex PCR assay. Here the immuneACCESS table is served through TCRdb, limited to in-frame sequences with V and J called. Missing clones are a known gap in these copies; in checked studies unresolved V genes cover under half, and the rest lacks a known reason. In this sample the table shows roughly 680,000 clones, 80% to 90% of which occur a single time. In total, the top ten clones hold about 1.5% of the sample.

The sample consisted of peripheral blood, taken in a trial of Ad26.COV2.S vaccine versus placebo. The receptor source for this set is a person aged 18 to 59 who received the Ad26.COV2.S COVID-19 vaccine or a placebo.

The rearrangement uses TRBV11-2 and TRBJ2-7; the D gene is possibly TRBD2 (6 bases). Germline CDR1 is SGHAT and CDR2 is FQNNGV. The CDR3 consists of 14 residues. V dropped 5 bases and J dropped 3 bases, with 14 bases sitting between them. The CDR3 loop is CASSRTGEFYEQYF. In nucleotides, the CDR3 is TGTGCCAGCAGCCGGACGGGAGAGTTCTACGAGCAGTACTTC. Complete variable domain (other parts from reference TRBV11-2 and TRBJ2-7): EAGVAQSPRYKIIEKRQSVAFWCNPISGHATLYWYQQILGQGPKLLIQFQNNGVVDDSQLPKDRFSAERLKGVDSTLKIQPAKLEDSAVYLCASSRTGEFYEQYFGPGTRLTVT.

The genes are TRBV5-1 and TRBJ2-7; a weak D match, TRBD1 (7 bases). V lost 4 bases and J 4 bases, leaving 18 bases between the germline ends. Germline CDR1 and CDR2: SGHRS and YFSETQ. This CDR3 is 15 amino acids long. The CDR3 DNA follows: TGCGCCAGCAGCCCAGGAGAGACAGGGAGGTACGAGCAGTACTTC. It codes for CASSPGETGRYEQYF.

The table lists this clone with a few counts. V gene TRBV6-5 combines with J gene TRBJ1-2; D possibly corresponds to TRBD1 (5 bases). V was shortened by 6 bases and J by 8 bases, with 19 bases between the two germline ends. The CDR3 is 14 residues long. Per germline, CDR1 MNHEY and CDR2 SVGAGI. In nucleotides, the CDR3 is TGTGCCAGCAGAGGGGTTAGAGCAGACTGGGGCTACACCTTC. It is translated as CASRGVRADWGYTF.

The chain links TRBV19 to TRBJ2-5; 7 bases align to TRBD2. CDR1 and CDR2 from the germline V gene are LNHDA and SQIVND (reference sequence). Trimming removed 4 bases from V and 4 bases from J; junction bases left unmatched: 3. This CDR3 comprises 13 residues. The CDR3 nucleotides are TGTGCCAGTAGTAAGAGCGGGACAGAGACCCAGTACTTC. It yields the protein CASSKSGTETQYF. Based on the CDR3 plus reference TRBV19 and TRBJ2-5, the full variable domain is DGGITQSPKYLFRKEGQNVTLSCEQNLNHDAMYWYRQDPGQGLRLIYYSQIVNDFQKGDIAEGYSVSREKKESFPLTVTSAQKNPTAFYLCASSKSGTETQYFGPGTRLLVL.

The chain links TRBV6-5 to TRBJ2-2, with TRBD1 identical over 8 bases. Germline V gene sequence: CDR1 MNHEY, CDR2 SVGAGI. V was pared by 2 bases and J by 3 bases, with 2 bases of the junction left unmatched. The CDR3 runs to 15 residues. The CDR3 nucleotides read TGTGCCAGCAGTTACCTGACAGGGGACACCGGGGAGCTGTTTTTT. This sequence encodes CASSYLTGDTGELFF.

The rearrangement uses TRBV6-5 and TRBJ2-3; TRBD1 aligns across 9 bases. With 2 bases clipped from V and 2 bases from J, the junction kept 5 bases outside the gene matches. The CDR3 has 16 amino acids. The germline V gene has CDR1 MNHEY and CDR2 SVGAGI. The CDR3: CASSYRRQGDTDTQYF. CDR3 coding DNA: TGTGCCAGCAGTTACAGAAGACAGGGGGACACAGATACGCAGTATTTT.

The chain couples TRBV4-3 to TRBJ2-4, with TRBD1 as a possible D gene (6 bases). Trimming pared 4 bases from V and 6 bases from J, leaving 13 bases between. This CDR3 has 14 residues. CDR1 LGHNA and CDR2 YSLEER come from the germline V gene. In nucleotides, the CDR3 is TGCGCCAGCAGCCTAGCCCTAGGGGGAAACATTCAGTACTTC. Translated, it gives CASSLALGGNIQYF.

This sequence joins TRBV9 and TRBJ2-3, with 13 positions matching TRBD2. CDR1 is SGDLS and CDR2 is YYNGEE in the germline V gene. Unmatched junction bases numbered 9, after V lost 3 bases and J lost 5 bases. The CDR3 extends over 17 amino acids. The DNA for the CDR3 is TGTGCCAGCAGCGCGCACGTCGGGACTAGCGGGATAGATACGCAGTATTTT. It encodes CASSAHVGTSGIDTQYF.

This sequence joins TRBV4-2 and TRBJ1-1, with 7 positions matching TRBD1. The CDR3 is 15 residues long. V lost 4 bases, J lost 0 bases, and 5 bases stayed unmatched. Germline V gene sequence: CDR1 LGHNA, CDR2 YNFKEQ. CDR3 nucleotide sequence: TGTGCCAGCAGCCGGGGACAGCTCATGAACACTGAAGCTTTCTTT. It encodes CASSRGQLMNTEAFF.

V and J are TRBV7-8 and TRBJ2-2; D unresolved. This CDR3 comprises 15 residues. Trimming removed 11 bases from V and 2 bases from J, with 18 bases in between. Germline CDR1 SGHVS, CDR2 FQNEAQ. CDR3 in DNA: TGTGCCGCCGACCCTGGACCGCTCAACACCGGGGAGCTGTTTTTT. It encodes CAADPGPLNTGELFF.

V and J are TRBV5-1 and TRBJ2-1; D is undetermined. Germline lookup yields CDR1 SGHRS and CDR2 YFSETQ. This CDR3 contains 16 residues. Trimming removed 4 bases from V and 6 bases from J, with 20 bases in between. The CDR3 bases are TGCGCCAGCAGCGTCGAAGGACCCCAGAATCGCAATGAGCAGTTCTTC. Its translation: CASSVEGPQNRNEQFF.

This clone was seen a few times. The rearrangement joins TRBV21-1 to TRBJ1-1. TRBV21-1 is marked as a pseudogene. The CDR3 is 12 amino acids. The CDR3 DNA reads as TGTGCCAGCAGCAAAGTGGACACTGAAGCTTTCTTT. Translation gives CASSKVDTEAFF.

The chain employs TRBV19 and TRBJ2-2, with 10 positions matching TRBD1. The CDR3 covers 16 residues. After removal of 10 bases from V and 5 bases from J, the junction contained 13 bases not matched to a gene. Germline V gives CDR1 LNHDA, CDR2 SQIVND (reference sequence). The CDR3 region is CATFPGTGVQTGELFF. CDR3 in DNA: TGTGCCACCTTTCCGGGGACAGGGGTACAGACCGGGGAGCTGTTTTTT.

The J gene is TRBJ1-4, the V gene TRBV29-1; 10 positions match TRBD1. Germline CDR1 SQVTM, CDR2 ANQGSEA. Losses at the gene ends were 3 bases for V and 4 bases for J; bases not matched to a gene: 2. This CDR3 is 14 amino acids long. The CDR3 protein is CSVDGQGGNEKLFF. The DNA for the CDR3 is TGCAGCGTTGATGGACAGGGGGGTAATGAAAAACTGTTTTTT. The variable domain in full, completed from reference TRBV29-1 and TRBJ1-4, reads SAVISQKPSRDICQRGTSLTIQCQVDSQVTMMFWYRQQPGQSLTLIATANQGSEATYESGFVIDKFPISRPNLTFSTLTVSNMSPEDSSIYLCSVDGQGGNEKLFFGSGTQLSVL.

The gene calls are TRBV29-1 and TRBJ2-7; possibly TRBD1 for D (6 bases). The ends were cut back, 6 bases at V and 2 bases at J, with 11 bases in the middle. The CDR3 loop spans 12 amino acids. Germline-derived CDR1 and CDR2 are SQVTM and ANQGSEA. The CDR3 DNA follows: TGCAGCGTAGGACAGAGTCCCTACGAGCAGTACTTC. It is translated as CSVGQSPYEQYF.

The V gene is TRBV25-1, the J gene TRBJ1-1; 9 positions agree with TRBD1. The CDR3 is made up of 15 amino acids. J was trimmed by 1 base and V by 3 bases; bases with no gene match: 3. Looked up from germline, CDR1 is MGHDK and CDR2 is SYGVNS. The CDR3, as DNA: TGTGCCAGCAGTGACCCGGGACAGGGGAACACTGAAGCTTTCTTT. Amino acid sequence: CASSDPGQGNTEAFF.

This sequence joins TRBV4-2 and TRBJ2-1; 13 nucleotides agree with TRBD2. V trimming: 2 bases; J trimming: 5 bases; junction bases outside the gene matches: 3. The germline V gene has CDR1 LGHNA and CDR2 YNFKEQ. The CDR3 sequence is 16 residues long. The CDR3 nucleotides are TGTGCCAGCAGCCAAAGAGGACTAGCGGGAGACAATGAGCAGTTCTTC. Translating gives CASSQRGLAGDNEQFF.

In DNA, the CDR3 is TGTGCCTGGAACCCCGGGAGGTCCCTCCACTTT. Translated: CAWNPGRSLHF. The rearrangement uses TRBV30 and TRBJ1-6; no clear D gene. Trimming shortened V by 4 bases and J by 14 bases, and 12 bases separated the two germline ends. This CDR3 is 11 amino acids long. Germline-derived CDR1 and CDR2 are GTSNPN and SVGIG (reference sequence).